This T cell receptor (beta chain) was observed in a study of T cell repertoires in cytomegalovirus infection. Study-wide results and caveats: Within the response measured ex vivo, HLA-C-restricted CMV-specific TCR beta clonotypes were dominant.

TCRdb re-derived calls from the reads in MiXCR, one entry per CDR3 protein. The data hold around 300,000 distinct CDR3 sequences, with approximately 22% observed a single time. A note on this clonotype: Its antigen is unknown.

CDR1 and CDR2 from the germline V gene are MDHEN and SYDVKM. The CDR3 has 16 amino acids. V lost 7 bases, J lost 1 base, and 7 bases stayed unmatched. This chain joins TRBV28 and TRBJ2-1, with 10 nucleotides matching TRBD2. Material: cultured PBMCs, obtained from culture after CMV antigen stimulation. This TCR was recovered from a human donor in good health (CMV status not recorded). Some clones in this sample may be carry-over from other donors' samples. CDR3 in amino acids: CASTTTSGPSYNEQFF. The CDR3 DNA sequence: TGTGCCAGCACCACGACTAGCGGGCCTTCCTACAATGAGCAGTTCTTC.